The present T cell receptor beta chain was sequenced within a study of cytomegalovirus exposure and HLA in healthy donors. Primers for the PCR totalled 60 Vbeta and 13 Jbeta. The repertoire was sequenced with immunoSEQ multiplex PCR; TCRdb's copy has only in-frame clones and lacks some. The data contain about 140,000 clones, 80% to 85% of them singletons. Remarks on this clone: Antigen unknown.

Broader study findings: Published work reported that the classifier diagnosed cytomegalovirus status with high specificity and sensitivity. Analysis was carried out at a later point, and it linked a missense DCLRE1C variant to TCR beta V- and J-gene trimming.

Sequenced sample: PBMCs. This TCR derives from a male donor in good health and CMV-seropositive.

The CDR3 reads CASRLAGVPYEQYF. CDR3 DNA sequence: TGTGCCAGCAGACTAGCGGGAGTGCCCTACGAGCAGTACTTC. This rearrangement joins TRBV27 to TRBJ2-7, with TRBD2 identical over 11 bases. The germline gives CDR1 MNHEY, CDR2 SMNVEV (reference sequence). The CDR3 totals 14 residues. Germline trimming cut 6 bases from V and 2 bases from J; bases unmatched to any gene: 3.